The 32 T cell receptor beta chains reported below all come from one sample, sequenced in a study of blood T cell repertoires in COVID-19. Data came from immunoSEQ multiplex PCR; TCRdb stores just in-frame clones and leaves some out. The sample gives approximately 41,000 clones, around 90% of which show up once; 20% to 25% is in the top ten. Sequenced: peripheral blood. Receptor source: a man aged 45-65 years with active COVID-19.

This sequence joins TRBV9 and TRBJ2-3; D is perhaps TRBD2 (6 bases). Per the germline V gene, CDR1 is SGDLS and CDR2 is YYNGEE. CDR3 length equals 16 residues. Between the trimmed V and J ends, which lost 1 base and 2 bases, there was a span of 14 bases. CDR3 protein: CASSVNLAGYTDTQYF. The DNA for the CDR3 is TGTGCCAGCAGCGTAAATCTCGCGGGATACACAGATACGCAGTATTTT.

V gene TRBV27 combines with J gene TRBJ2-2; D remains ambiguous. This CDR3 is built from 18 residues. Germline V gives CDR1 MNHEY, CDR2 SMNVEV (reference sequence). Trimming stripped 1 base from V and 6 bases from J, with 21 bases between. CDR3 residues: CASSLWRRTSGVAGELFF. As DNA, the CDR3 is TGTGCCAGCAGTTTATGGCGTAGAACCAGTGGAGTGGCCGGGGAGCTGTTTTTT.

The V and J genes are TRBV2 and TRBJ2-1, with TRBD2 identical over 9 bases. The V segment lost 8 bases and the J segment 8 bases; nucleotides outside the gene matches: 13. CDR3 length: 15 residues. CDR1 SNHLY and CDR2 FYNNEI come from the germline V gene. CDR3 in DNA: TGTGCCAGCCGTAGAGAGGTAGCGGGAGATCATGAGCAGTTCTTC. Amino acids: CASRREVAGDHEQFF.

DNA for the CDR3: TGTGCCAGCAGTTTTCGAGAGGGCAGTAATTCACCCCTCCACTTT. Translation gives CASSFREGSNSPLHF. This rearrangement joins TRBV27 to TRBJ1-6; D gene uncertain. V was pared by 3 bases and J by 6 bases, with 12 bases between. This CDR3 is built from 15 residues. The germline gives CDR1 MNHEY, CDR2 SMNVEV (reference sequence).

J is TRBJ2-5 and V is TRBV25-1; TRBD1 matches at 8 bases. The CDR3 length is 14 residues. V trimming: 8 bases; J trimming: 5 bases; junction bases outside the gene matches: 10. Germline CDR1 and CDR2: MGHDK and SYGVNS. The CDR3 nucleotides are TGTGCCAGCCGCCAGGACAGGGCAGGGGAGACCCAGTACTTC. Translating gives CASRQDRAGETQYF.

This clone came up a few times. The rearrangement uses TRBV19 and TRBJ2-7; the match to TRBD2 covers 7 bases. The trim removed 2 bases at V and 6 bases at J, leaving 16 bases unmatched. Germline assignment: CDR1 LNHDA and CDR2 SQIVND (reference sequence). This CDR3 has 17 amino acids. DNA of the CDR3: TGTGCCAGTAGTATAAGGGGAGGCGGGAGCACCCCTCTCGAGCAGTACTTC. This sequence encodes CASSIRGGGSTPLEQYF.

This chain connects TRBV28 to TRBJ2-7; 9 bases agree with TRBD2. J lost 7 bases, V lost 6 bases, and 10 bases had no gene match. Germline V gene sequence: CDR1 MDHEN, CDR2 SYDVKM. There are 14 residues in the CDR3. CDR3 protein: CASSPTSGEGEQYF. Written as DNA, the CDR3 is TGTGCCAGCAGCCCGACTAGCGGAGAAGGGGAGCAGTACTTC.

The gene calls are TRBV15 and TRBJ1-2; D remains unclear. V was trimmed by 0 bases and J by 4 bases, leaving 9 bases between them. The germline gives CDR1 LNHNV, CDR2 YYDKDF (reference sequence). The CDR3 loop spans 14 amino acids. The CDR3 spells CATSRDLRGYGYTF. DNA of the CDR3: TGTGCCACCAGCAGAGATTTGAGAGGCTATGGCTACACCTTC.

This chain joins TRBV6-1 and TRBJ1-2; D not resolved. The CDR3 loop spans 13 amino acids. V was cut by 1 base and J by 4 bases, with 7 bases left in between. CDR1 is MNHNS and CDR2 is SASEGT in the germline V gene. The CDR3 is CASSEVRIYGYTF. In nucleotides, the CDR3 is TGTGCCAGCAGTGAAGTCAGAATCTATGGCTACACCTTC.

The rearrangement joins TRBV6-2 or TRBV6-3 to TRBJ2-7; D is perhaps TRBD1 (6 bases). The CDR3 consists of 15 residues. Trimming pared 0 bases from V and 5 bases from J, leaving 14 bases between. Per the germline V gene, CDR1 is MNHEY and CDR2 is SVGEGT. CDR3 bases: TGTGCCAGCAGTTACTCGAACCCAGGGGCGGACGAGCAGTACTTC. It is translated as CASSYSNPGADEQYF.

The chain couples TRBV28 to TRBJ1-5; D remains ambiguous. Trimming cost V 3 bases and J 8 bases, with 11 bases left between them. Germline V lookup: CDR1 MDHEN, CDR2 SYDVKM. The CDR3 extends over 13 amino acids. The CDR3 nucleotides read TGTGCCAGCAGTTTCCCCGGGAAAAAGCCCCAGCATTTT. This encodes CASSFPGKKPQHF.

This clone was observed once. The gene calls are TRBV28 and TRBJ1-2; TRBD1 matches at 7 bases. CDR3 length equals 12 residues. With V trimmed by 5 bases and J by 6 bases, 3 bases remained unmatched. Per germline, CDR1 MDHEN and CDR2 SYDVKM. The CDR3 coding sequence is TGTGCCAGCAGTGGGACAGTGGATGGCTACACCTTC. The encoded protein is CASSGTVDGYTF.

This chain links TRBV6-2 or TRBV6-3 with TRBJ1-1; D is uncertain. CDR3 size: 11 residues. The germline V gene has CDR1 MNHEY and CDR2 SVGEGT. V was cut by 3 bases and J by 10 bases, with 9 bases left in between. This chain's CDR3 is CASSYRGGAFF. CDR3 nucleotide sequence: TGTGCCAGCAGTTATCGGGGAGGAGCTTTCTTT.

This chain joins TRBV5-1 and TRBJ1-1, with TRBD1 matching 10 bases. The V gene end was trimmed by 1 base and the J gene end by 4 bases; junction bases not matched to a gene: 16. CDR3 length: 19 amino acids. Germline V gene sequence: CDR1 SGHRS, CDR2 YFSETQ. CDR3 residues: CASSLSPTGGRFGGTEAFF. The CDR3 DNA is TGCGCCAGCAGCTTGTCGCCGACAGGGGGCAGATTTGGAGGCACTGAAGCTTTCTTT.

The chain joins TRBV5-4 to TRBJ2-7, with 9 bases aligning to TRBD1. This CDR3 contains 16 residues. In germline, CDR1 is SGHNT, CDR2 YYREEE (reference sequence). V trimming: 2 bases; J trimming: 2 bases; junction bases outside the gene matches: 8. In nucleotides, the CDR3 is TGTGCCAGCAGCTTTACAGGGGGCGGCTTGCCCTACGAGCAGTACTTC. Amino acid sequence: CASSFTGGGLPYEQYF. Full variable domain (outside the CDR3, taken from reference TRBV5-4 and TRBJ2-7): ETGVTQSPTHLIKTRGQQVTLRCSSQSGHNTVSWYQQALGQGPQFIFQYYREEENGRGNFPPRFSGLQFPNYSSELNVNALELDDSALYLCASSFTGGGLPYEQYFGPGTRLTVT.

The gene calls are TRBV28 and TRBJ2-7; 7 bases are a match to TRBD2. J was trimmed by 6 bases and V by 2 bases; bases with no gene match: 4. The V gene's germline CDR1 is MDHEN and CDR2 SYDVKM. There are 13 residues in the CDR3. CDR3 sequence reads: CASSLTAGVEQYF. In DNA, the CDR3 is TGTGCCAGCAGTTTAACGGCGGGAGTCGAGCAGTACTTC.

V is TRBV19 and J is TRBJ2-3; D uncertain. V dropped 2 bases and J dropped 1 base, with 10 bases sitting between them. This CDR3 comprises 15 residues. Germline CDR1 LNHDA, CDR2 SQIVND (reference sequence). The CDR3 loop is CASSISAYRTDTQYF. The CDR3 DNA sequence: TGTGCCAGTAGTATATCAGCGTACCGCACAGATACGCAGTATTTT.

The J gene is TRBJ1-4, the V gene TRBV5-1, with 8 bases aligning to TRBD1. Trimming removed 0 bases from V and 4 bases from J; junction bases left unmatched: 8. The CDR3 is made up of 17 amino acids. Germline V gene data show CDR1 as SGHRS and CDR2 as YFSETQ. CDR3 region: CASSLVTDRGLNEKLFF. The CDR3 nucleotides are TGCGCCAGCAGCTTGGTAACCGACAGGGGCCTTAATGAAAAACTGTTTTTT.

The chain is built from TRBV28 and TRBJ1-1; D is undetermined. Trimming removed 2 bases from V and 3 bases from J, with 19 bases in between. Germline CDR1 reads MDHEN; CDR2 reads SYDVKM. The CDR3 is 17 amino acids. The CDR3 coding sequence is TGTGCCAGCAGTTTACCCACCGCCGTCCGGAGTTACACTGAAGCTTTCTTT. Translation gives CASSLPTAVRSYTEAFF. Full variable domain (remainder filled in from reference TRBV28 and TRBJ1-1): DVKVTQSSRYLVKRTGEKVFLECVQDMDHENMFWYRQDPGLGLRLIYFSYDVKMKEKGDIPEGYSVSREKKERFSLILESASTNQTSMYLCASSLPTAVRSYTEAFFGQGTRLTVV.

The V gene is TRBV28, the J gene TRBJ2-2; D unresolved. Germline V gene data show CDR1 as MDHEN and CDR2 as SYDVKM. V dropped 3 bases and J dropped 7 bases, with 15 bases sitting between them. This CDR3 comprises 15 residues. In nucleotides, the CDR3 is TGTGCCAGCAGTTTTAAAAGGAAGTACAGCGGGGAGCTGTTTTTT. The encoded protein is CASSFKRKYSGELFF.

The chain carries TRBV10-3 and TRBJ2-2; the D gene is possibly TRBD2 (5 bases). The CDR3 consists of 13 residues. V gave up 11 bases and J gave up 2 bases, with 12 bases separating them. The germline gives CDR1 ENHRY, CDR2 SYGVKD. The CDR3 loop reads CAGRGLNTGELFF. The CDR3 DNA sequence: TGTGCCGGTAGAGGGCTAAACACCGGGGAGCTGTTTTTT.

The CDR3 reads CASGLAVPYEQYF. The CDR3 nucleotides read TGTGCCTCAGGACTAGCGGTCCCCTACGAGCAGTACTTC. This chain joins TRBV30 and TRBJ2-7; 10 bases match TRBD2. The CDR3 has 13 residues. J gave up 2 bases and V 7 bases, and 5 bases lay outside the gene matches. Germline assignment: CDR1 GTSNPN and CDR2 SVGIG (reference sequence).

Written as DNA, the CDR3 is TGTGCCAGCAGCCAAGATCGGACTAGCGGGAGCTACGAGCAGTACTTC. Translating it yields CASSQDRTSGSYEQYF. The V gene is TRBV3-1 (or the pseudogene TRBV3-2), the J gene TRBJ2-7; 13 positions agree with TRBD2. Trimming took 0 bases from V and 3 from J; bases not matched to a gene: 2. CDR3 length equals 16 residues. Germline assignment: CDR1 LGHDT and CDR2 YNNKEL (reference sequence).

The chain recombines TRBV3-1 (or the pseudogene TRBV3-2) with TRBJ2-1; 8 bases align to TRBD2. Germline CDR1 reads LGHDT; CDR2 reads YNNKEL (reference sequence). The ends lost 1 base at V and 5 bases at J; junction bases unmatched: 4. The length of the CDR3 is 15 residues. The CDR3 bases are TGTGCCAGCAGCCAAGTTCTTAGCGGGAACAATGAGCAGTTCTTC. It is translated as CASSQVLSGNNEQFF.

The chain has TRBV28 and TRBJ2-7; TRBD2 aligns across 11 bases. The ends lost 4 bases at V and 11 bases at J; junction bases unmatched: 10. Germline V lookup: CDR1 MDHEN, CDR2 SYDVKM. The length of the CDR3 is 14 residues. CDR3 DNA sequence: TGTGCCAGCAGTTCCCCGGGACTAGCGGTCTGGGAGTACTTC. This translates into CASSSPGLAVWEYF.

The rearrangement links TRBV28 to TRBJ2-7; TRBD1 aligns across 7 bases. The CDR3 covers 15 residues. The J segment lost 2 bases and the V segment lost 5 bases, leaving 9 bases of the junction unmatched. CDR1 is MDHEN, CDR2 SYDVKM, per germline. Here the CDR3 reads CASSKRWTGAYEQYF. The CDR3 DNA reads TGTGCCAGCAGTAAGCGTTGGACAGGTGCCTACGAGCAGTACTTC. The full variable domain, with the rest looked up from reference TRBV28 and TRBJ2-7, is DVKVTQSSRYLVKRTGEKVFLECVQDMDHENMFWYRQDPGLGLRLIYFSYDVKMKEKGDIPEGYSVSREKKERFSLILESASTNQTSMYLCASSKRWTGAYEQYFGPGTRLTVT.

The V call is TRBV7-9, the J call TRBJ2-1; TRBD2 might be the D (5 bases). The CDR3 length is 18 residues. Trimming shortened V by 4 bases and J by 8 bases, and 27 bases separated the two germline ends. Germline CDR1 SEHNR, CDR2 FQNEAQ (reference sequence). The CDR3 region is CASSSPSLAIRVAHEQFF. In DNA form, the CDR3 reads TGTGCCAGCAGCTCCCCCTCGTTAGCGATAAGGGTAGCACATGAGCAGTTCTTC.

This chain uses TRBV24-1 with TRBJ1-2, with a possible D match to TRBD1 (6 bases). Trimming took 4 bases from V and 5 from J, leaving 16 bases between them. The CDR3 length is 15 residues. Germline assignment: CDR1 KGHDR and CDR2 SFDVKD. In DNA form, the CDR3 reads TGTGCCACCAGTGACCCTAACAGGGCTGGTTATGGCTACACCTTC. It yields the protein CATSDPNRAGYGYTF.

The chain combines TRBV10-3 with TRBJ2-2, with 14 bases matching TRBD2. Germline assignment: CDR1 ENHRY and CDR2 SYGVKD. This CDR3 is built from 16 residues. Germline trimming cut 4 bases from V and 5 bases from J; bases unmatched to any gene: 3. CDR3 loop: CAISGTSGRNTGELFF. DNA of the CDR3: TGTGCCATCAGTGGGACTAGCGGGAGGAATACCGGGGAGCTGTTTTTT.

V and J are TRBV11-3 and TRBJ2-1; no clear D gene. Trimming left V 1 base short and J 6 bases short, with 10 bases between. Germline V gene data show CDR1 as SGHNT and CDR2 as YENEEA. This CDR3 region has 14 residues. The CDR3 protein is CASSLGNSLNEQFF. The CDR3 bases are TGTGCCAGCAGCTTAGGAAATAGTCTCAATGAGCAGTTCTTC.

This chain links TRBV5-4 with TRBJ2-3; 7 bases match TRBD2. CDR1 and CDR2 (germline): SGHNT, YYREEE (reference sequence). V lost 4 bases to trimming and J lost 4 bases; unmatched junction nucleotides: 9. This CDR3 has 15 residues. The CDR3 DNA reads TGTGCCAGCAGCATATTAGCGGGCAGCGCAGATACGCAGTATTTT. This codes for CASSILAGSADTQYF.

V is TRBV18 and J is TRBJ2-5; a possible D gene is TRBD2 (5 bases). CDR3 length: 14 residues. The germline V gene encodes CDR1 KGHSH and CDR2 LQKENI. V dropped 3 bases and J dropped 0 bases, with 8 bases sitting between them. CDR3 bases: TGTGCCAGCTCACCGTTCGGGGACCAAGAGACCCAGTACTTC. Translation gives CASSPFGDQETQYF.